Shown below are 11 T cell receptor beta chains from a single sample sequenced in a study of Ad26.COV2.S vaccination and SARS-CoV-2 variants. The sample's treatment: over 15 received Ad26.COV2.S at low or high dose, single or two shots; 5 received placebo; per-sample allocation not given. Specimens were obtained on day 63 following the first vaccine or placebo injection. The data were produced by immunoSEQ multiplex PCR, yet TCRdb's version contains in-frame clones alone and is incomplete. Of under 550,000 clones in the sample, 90% were seen once. Sample: peripheral blood, taken in a trial of Ad26.COV2.S vaccine versus placebo. The source of these receptors is a person between 18 and 65 years old who received the Ad26.COV2.S COVID-19 vaccine or a placebo.

With respect to this clone: One junction end disagrees with the germline gene, perhaps due to a read error. In DNA form, the CDR3 reads TGTGCCAGCAGCCAAGTCGACAGGGAGGAAGTTTCCTTC. This sequence encodes CASSQVDREEVSF. The chain combines TRBV4-2 with TRBJ2-7; tentatively, D is TRBD1 (7 bases). This CDR3 region has 13 residues. The germline V gene has CDR1 LGHNA and CDR2 YNFKEQ.

The CDR3 region is CSAATWGEQYF. CDR3 bases: TGCAGTGCTGCCACTTGGGGCGAGCAGTACTTC. The chain joins TRBV20-1 to TRBJ2-7; no firm D call. Germline assignment: CDR1 DFQATT and CDR2 SNEGSKA (reference sequence). There are 11 residues in the CDR3. V lost 5 bases and J lost 6, with 11 bases in between.

The V and J genes are TRBV9 and TRBJ2-4, with D perhaps matching TRBD1 (5 bases). The V end was cut by 0 bases, the J end by 4 bases, with 8 bases between. Germline-derived CDR1 and CDR2 are SGDLS and YYNGEE. The CDR3 runs to 14 residues. The CDR3 region has the DNA TGTGCCAGCAGCGTAGCCCCAGGGAAAAACATTCAGTACTTC. Its translation: CASSVAPGKNIQYF.

The chain recombines TRBV9 with TRBJ2-3; the D gene could be TRBD1 or TRBD2 (5 bases each). CDR1 and CDR2 from the germline V gene are SGDLS and YYNGEE. The CDR3 totals 15 residues. With 4 bases removed from V and 1 base from J, the gap between germline ends came to 13 bases. CDR3 bases: TGTGCCAGCAGCTTCAGCTTGGGGGGCACAGATACGCAGTATTTT. It codes for CASSFSLGGTDTQYF.

The J gene is TRBJ2-5, the V gene TRBV11-2, with 10 bases fitting TRBD1. The CDR3 consists of 16 residues. Germline V gives CDR1 SGHAT, CDR2 FQNNGV. Trimming cost V 3 bases and J 5 bases; bases outside gene matches: 9. The CDR3 DNA reads TGTGCCAGCAGCTTGGGGGGACAGGGGACAGGGGAGACCCAGTACTTC. This translates into CASSLGGQGTGETQYF.

A single count supports this clone. The rearrangement uses TRBV6-2 or TRBV6-3 and TRBJ2-7; TRBD2 aligns across 9 bases. With V trimmed by 3 bases and J by 2 bases, 2 bases remained unmatched. The CDR3 consists of 14 residues. The germline gives CDR1 MNHEY, CDR2 SVGEGT. Here the CDR3 DNA reads TGTGCCAGCAGTTATAGCGGGAGAACCTACGAGCAGTACTTC. Its protein is CASSYSGRTYEQYF.

V usage is TRBV6-1 and J usage is TRBJ1-2; maybe TRBD1 (6 bases). The CDR3 runs to 14 residues. Trimming stripped 3 bases from V and 5 bases from J, with 13 bases between. Germline V gives CDR1 MNHNS, CDR2 SASEGT. Written as DNA, the CDR3 is TGTGCCAGCAGTGATCTCGGGGGCTGGTATGGCTACACCTTC. Encoded protein: CASSDLGGWYGYTF.

Only one count was recorded for this clone. CDR3 in amino acids: CATSRGVSYNEQFF. The CDR3 region has the DNA TGTGCCACCAGCAGAGGAGTTTCCTACAATGAGCAGTTCTTC. The chain carries TRBV15 and TRBJ2-1, with D unresolved. V lost 1 base and J lost 1, with 5 bases in between. CDR1 LNHNV and CDR2 YYDKDF come from the germline V gene (reference sequence). The CDR3 length is 14 residues. Combining the CDR3 with reference TRBV15 and TRBJ2-1 gives the whole variable domain DAMVIQNPRYQVTQFGKPVTLSCSQTLNHNVMYWYQQKSSQAPKLLFHYYDKDFNNEADTPDNFQSRRPNTSFCFLDIRSPGLGDTAMYLCATSRGVSYNEQFFGPGTRLTVL.

The CDR3 reads CASSPEDWNYEQYF. CDR3 bases: TGTGCCAGCAGCCCGGAGGACTGGAACTACGAGCAGTACTTC. This chain connects TRBV7-2 to TRBJ2-7; TRBD2 might be the D (5 bases). The CDR3 extends over 14 amino acids. Germline V gene sequence: CDR1 SGHTA, CDR2 FQGNSA. V shed 5 bases and J shed 3 bases, with 14 bases lying between them.

This rearrangement joins TRBV5-1 to TRBJ2-7, with 7 bases lining up with TRBD1. Germline loops: CDR1 SGHRS, CDR2 YFSETQ. V shed 0 bases and J 5 bases; nucleotides not matched to a gene: 8. The CDR3 contains 15 residues. The CDR3 DNA reads as TGCGCCAGCAGCTTGGCTGTGACAGGGACAGACGAGCAGTACTTC. Translated: CASSLAVTGTDEQYF.

V usage is TRBV6-5 and J usage is TRBJ1-3; D call uncertain. Germline assignment: CDR1 MNHEY and CDR2 SVGAGI. The CDR3 totals 16 residues. Between the trimmed V and J ends, which lost 0 bases and 1 base, there was a span of 10 bases. The CDR3 DNA sequence: TGTGCCAGCAGTTACTCAGGTAGCTCGTCTGGAAACACCATATATTTT. This codes for CASSYSGSSSGNTIYF.